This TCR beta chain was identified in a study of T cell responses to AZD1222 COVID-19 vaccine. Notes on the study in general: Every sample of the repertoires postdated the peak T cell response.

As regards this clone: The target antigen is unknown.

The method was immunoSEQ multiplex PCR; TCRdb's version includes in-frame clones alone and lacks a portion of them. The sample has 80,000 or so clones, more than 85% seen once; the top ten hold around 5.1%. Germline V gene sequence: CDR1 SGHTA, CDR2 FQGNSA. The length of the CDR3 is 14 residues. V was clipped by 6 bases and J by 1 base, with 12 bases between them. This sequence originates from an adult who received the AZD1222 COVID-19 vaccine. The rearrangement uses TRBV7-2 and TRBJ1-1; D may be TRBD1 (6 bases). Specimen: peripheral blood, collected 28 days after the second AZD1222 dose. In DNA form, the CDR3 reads TGTGCCAGCAGTCTACAGGGCGGGAACACTGAAGCTTTCTTT. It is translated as CASSLQGGNTEAFF.